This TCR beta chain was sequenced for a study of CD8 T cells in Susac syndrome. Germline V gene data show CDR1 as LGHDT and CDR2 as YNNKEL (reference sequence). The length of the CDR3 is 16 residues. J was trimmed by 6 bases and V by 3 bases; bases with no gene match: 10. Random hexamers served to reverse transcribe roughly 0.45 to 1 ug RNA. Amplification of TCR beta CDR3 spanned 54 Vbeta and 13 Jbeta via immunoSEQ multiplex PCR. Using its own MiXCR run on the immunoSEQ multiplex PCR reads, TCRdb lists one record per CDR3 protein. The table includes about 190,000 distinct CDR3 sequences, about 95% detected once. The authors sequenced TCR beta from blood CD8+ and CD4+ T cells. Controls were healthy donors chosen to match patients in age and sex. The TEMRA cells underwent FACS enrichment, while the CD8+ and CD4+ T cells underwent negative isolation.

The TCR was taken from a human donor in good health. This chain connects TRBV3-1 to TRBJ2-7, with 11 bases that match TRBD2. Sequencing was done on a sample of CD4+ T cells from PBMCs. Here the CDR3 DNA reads TGTGCCAGCAGCCAGGACCCCGGACTAGCGGGTCTCGAGCAGTACTTC. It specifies CASSQDPGLAGLEQYF.